These 7 T cell receptor beta chains were sequenced from one sample in a study of human T cells and chemical hapten exposure. TCRdb used MiXCR to reprocess the RACE reads, holding one entry per CDR3 protein. The sample has around 53,000 distinct CDR3 sequences; less than 10% are singletons. Documented time point: patch test 1, 2 weeks after DPC sensitization. As for treatment: therapeutic diphenylcyclopropenone sensitization with weekly scalp DPC. Specimen: whole blood, collected in connection with sensitization to the hapten diphenylcyclopropenone (DPC). All receptors derive from a woman aged 50 to 65 with alopecia areata. Some clones in this sample may be carry-over from other donors' samples.

This clonotype was counted ten times or more. This chain links TRBV28 with TRBJ1-2; D not certain. Germline V lookup: CDR1 MDHEN, CDR2 SYDVKM. The ends were cut back, 8 bases at V and 4 bases at J, with 14 bases in the middle. This CDR3 is 13 amino acids long. The CDR3 here is CASFAQPGYGYTF. CDR3 bases: TGTGCCAGCTTCGCTCAGCCGGGCTATGGCTACACCTTC.

This clonotype was counted at least ten times. This chain connects TRBV29-1 to TRBJ2-1, with D possibly being TRBD1 or TRBD2 (8 bases each). Germline assignment: CDR1 SQVTM and CDR2 ANQGSEA. The CDR3 is 13 amino acids. The germline V and J ends were trimmed by 8 bases and 5 bases, with 16 bases remaining between them. CDR3 residues: CSLRGGQDNEQFF. CDR3 in DNA: TGCAGCCTCCGGGGGGGACAGGACAATGAGCAGTTCTTC.

Notes on this clonotype: A single base separates this from a much larger clone, so it may be a read error. DNA for the CDR3: TGCGCCAGCAGCTTTTCGCAGGGGGGGACTGAAGCTTTCTTT. Protein product: CASSFSQGGTEAFF. The chain has TRBV5-1 and TRBJ1-1; 7 bases line up with TRBD1. The CDR3 consists of 14 residues. The germline gives CDR1 SGHRS, CDR2 YFSETQ. With 2 bases clipped from V and 5 bases from J, the junction kept 6 bases outside the gene matches.

The rearrangement links TRBV7-2 to TRBJ2-5; no clear D. The CDR3 is made up of 14 amino acids. V was pared by 3 bases and J by 2 bases, with 10 bases between. CDR1 and CDR2 (germline): SGHTA, FQGNSA. CDR3 amino acids: CASSLDPSQETQYF. The DNA for the CDR3 is TGTGCCAGCAGCTTGGACCCTTCTCAAGAGACCCAGTACTTC.

This clonotype was seen at least ten times. As the CDR3 is not closed by the conserved phenylalanine or tryptophan, this likely results from a read error. Because the CDR3's place on the DNA is in doubt, the DNA is left out and the CDR3 is given as listed by TCRdb. The CDR3 spells CASSYPGRVAPSGI. J is TRBJ2-4 and V is TRBV11-2; the D call TRBD1 from the table was never checked on the DNA. With termini counted, the CDR3 has 14 amino acids. Germline V gives CDR1 SGHAT, CDR2 FQNNGV.

This clonotype was counted many times. V and J are TRBV2 and TRBJ2-1; weak D call: TRBD2 (5 bases). V was clipped by 6 bases and J by 7 bases, with 16 bases between them. The CDR3 sequence is 14 residues long. Germline-derived CDR1 and CDR2 are SNHLY and FYNNEI. The CDR3 reads CASSPLSRGNEQFF. The CDR3 DNA follows: TGTGCCAGCAGCCCCCTCTCTCGAGGGAATGAGCAGTTCTTC.

This clonotype appeared a few times. V gene TRBV20-1 combines with J gene TRBJ2-1; 8 positions agree with TRBD2. CDR3 length: 14 amino acids. The V gene's germline CDR1 is DFQATT and CDR2 SNEGSKA (reference sequence). J gave up 3 bases and V 6 bases, and 7 bases lay outside the gene matches. The CDR3 DNA is TGCAGTGCAGCCGTACTAGCGGACTACAATGAGCAGTTCTTC. This gives the protein CSAAVLADYNEQFF.